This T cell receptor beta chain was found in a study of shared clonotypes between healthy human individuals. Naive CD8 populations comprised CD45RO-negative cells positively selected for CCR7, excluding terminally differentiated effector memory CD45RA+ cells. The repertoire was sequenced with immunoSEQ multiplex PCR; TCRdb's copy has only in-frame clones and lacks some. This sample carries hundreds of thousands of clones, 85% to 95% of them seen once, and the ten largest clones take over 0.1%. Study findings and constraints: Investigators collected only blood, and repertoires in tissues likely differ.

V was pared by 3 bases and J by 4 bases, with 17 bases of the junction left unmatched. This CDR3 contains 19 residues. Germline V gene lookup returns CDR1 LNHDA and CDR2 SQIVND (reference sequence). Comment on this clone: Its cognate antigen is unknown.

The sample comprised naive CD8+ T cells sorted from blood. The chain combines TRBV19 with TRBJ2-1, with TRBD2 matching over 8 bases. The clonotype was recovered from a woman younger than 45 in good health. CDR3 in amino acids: CASSIMREDPYLLYNEQFF. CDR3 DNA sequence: TGTGCCAGTAGTATCATGCGGGAGGACCCTTATTTGCTGTACAATGAGCAGTTCTTC.